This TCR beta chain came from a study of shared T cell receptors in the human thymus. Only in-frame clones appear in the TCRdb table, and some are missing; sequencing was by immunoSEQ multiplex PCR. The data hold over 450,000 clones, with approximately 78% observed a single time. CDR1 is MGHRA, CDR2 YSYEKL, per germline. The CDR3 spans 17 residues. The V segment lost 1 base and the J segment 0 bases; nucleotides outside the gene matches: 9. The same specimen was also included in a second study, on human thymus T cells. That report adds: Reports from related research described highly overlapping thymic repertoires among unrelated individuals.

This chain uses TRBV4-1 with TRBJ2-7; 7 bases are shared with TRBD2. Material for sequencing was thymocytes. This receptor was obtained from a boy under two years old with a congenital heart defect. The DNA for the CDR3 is TGCGCCAGCAGCCAAGTACCCCTGGGAGGGGACTCCTACGAGCAGTACTTC. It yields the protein CASSQVPLGGDSYEQYF.